These T cell receptor beta chains were read from a single sample in a study of T cell responses to AZD1222 COVID-19 vaccine. Repertoires were generated with immunoSEQ multiplex PCR, while TCRdb's copy carries only in-frame clones and drops some. This repertoire shows some 60,000 clones, 65% to 90% found once; its top ten account for around 7%. This specimen was peripheral blood, taken 28 days after the second AZD1222 dose. The receptor source for this set is an adult who received the AZD1222 COVID-19 vaccine. Each CDR3 is given with its conserved first and last residue. Each record gives: V gene, D gene, clone size, J gene, CDR3 protein, CDR3 DNA. The D gene is left open where the match is weak. Clone size is stated in some rows and not others, as once, few, many or a class when expanded.

TRBV7-8	TRBD2	NA	TRBJ2-7	CASSSFGGGTSYEQYF	TGTGCCAGCAGCTCGTTCGGCGGGGGAACCTCCTACGAGCAGTACTTC
TRBV11-3	TRBD1	NA	TRBJ2-3	CASSPAGQVLDTQYF	TGTGCCAGCAGCCCGGCCGGACAGGTCCTCGATACGCAGTATTTT
TRBV18	NA	NA	TRBJ1-4	CASSRRGGRTNEKLFF	TGTGCCAGCTCCCGACGCGGGGGGCGGACTAATGAAAAACTGTTTTTT
TRBV3-1/TRBV3-2	TRBD2	NA	TRBJ2-7	CASSLLAGAPYEQYF	TGTGCCAGCAGCCTCTTAGCGGGAGCTCCCTACGAGCAGTACTTC
TRBV5-1	NA	once	TRBJ2-7	CASSARAQNYEQYF	TGCGCCAGCAGCGCTCGGGCGCAGAACTACGAGCAGTACTTC
TRBV21-1	NA	NA	TRBJ2-5	CANIGPLQETQYF	TGTGCCAACATTGGGCCCCTCCAAGAGACCCAGTACTTC
TRBV11-2	NA	NA	TRBJ1-2	CASSLEGGQVYGYTF	TGTGCCAGCAGCTTAGAAGGGGGGCAGGTCTATGGCTACACCTTC
TRBV7-2	TRBD2	NA	TRBJ2-7	CASSLVVAGSSYEQYF	TGTGCCAGCAGCTTAGTCGTAGCGGGGAGCTCCTACGAGCAGTACTTC
TRBV7-2	NA	NA	TRBJ2-1	CASRRYTGYEQFF	TGTGCCAGCAGAAGATACACGGGATATGAGCAGTTCTTC
TRBV5-1	NA	NA	TRBJ2-1	CASSLLGKNNEQFF	TGCGCCAGCAGCTTGTTGGGGAAGAACAATGAGCAGTTCTTC
TRBV7-6	TRBD1	NA	TRBJ2-2	CASSLSTGPTGELFF	TGTGCCAGCAGCCTTTCGACAGGGCCTACCGGGGAGCTGTTTTTT
TRBV29-1	TRBD2	NA	TRBJ2-1	CSVEPSGYNEQFF	TGCAGCGTTGAACCTAGCGGCTACAATGAGCAGTTCTTC
TRBV4-2	TRBD1	NA	TRBJ2-7	CASSPRDREVGEQYF	TGTGCCAGCAGCCCAAGGGACAGGGAAGTGGGCGAGCAGTACTTC
TRBV5-8	NA	once	TRBJ2-2	CASSLQVPGELFF	TGTGCCAGCAGCTTGCAGGTCCCCGGGGAGCTGTTTTTT
TRBV5-8	NA	NA	TRBJ1-5	CASSLVGNQPQHF	TGTGCCAGCAGCTTGGTAGGAAATCAGCCCCAGCATTTT
TRBV7-3	NA	once	TRBJ2-7	CASSLIGTEQYF	TGTGCCAGCAGCTTAATAGGGACCGAGCAGTACTTC
TRBV19	NA	NA	TRBJ1-1	CASRGPGTVNTEAFF	TGTGCCAGTAGGGGCCCCGGGACGGTGAACACTGAAGCTTTCTTT
TRBV2	NA	once	TRBJ1-5	CASSDPAEGLVDQPQHF	TGTGCCAGCAGTGACCCCGCGGAGGGCTTGGTGGACCAGCCCCAGCATTTT
TRBV25-1	TRBD2	NA	TRBJ2-3	CASSLTSGGAGPDTQYF	TGTGCCAGCAGCCTGACTAGCGGGGGGGCCGGTCCAGATACGCAGTATTTT
TRBV18	NA	NA	TRBJ1-2	CASSNSGALYGYTF	TGTGCCAGCTCAAACTCCGGGGCGCTCTATGGCTACACCTTC
TRBV5-1	NA	NA	TRBJ1-6	CASSLRTHDVSYNSPLHF	TGCGCCAGCAGCTTGCGTACCCACGACGTGTCCTATAATTCACCCCTCCACTTT
TRBV18	TRBD1	NA	TRBJ1-3	CASSPRIGQGRNTIYF	TGTGCCAGCTCACCTCGTATTGGACAGGGCAGAAACACCATATATTTT
TRBV13	TRBD1	few	TRBJ1-6	CASSFGQAYNSPLHF	TGTGCCAGCAGCTTTGGACAGGCATATAATTCACCCCTCCACTTT
TRBV12-3/TRBV12-4	NA	NA	TRBJ1-1	CASSQQENAEAFF	TGTGCCAGCAGTCAACAGGAGAATGCTGAAGCTTTCTTT
TRBV7-9	TRBD1	NA	TRBJ1-6	CASSSGGQVLNSPLHF	TGTGCCAGCAGCTCCGGGGGACAGGTACTTAATTCACCCCTCCACTTT
TRBV28	NA	once	TRBJ2-7	CASSSFIANPYEQYF	TGTGCCAGCAGTTCGTTCATAGCAAATCCTTACGAGCAGTACTTC
TRBV11-2	NA	NA	TRBJ2-5	CASSPPLPQETQYF	TGTGCCAGCAGCCCCCCCCTGCCTCAAGAGACCCAGTACTTC
TRBV7-2	NA	NA	TRBJ2-5	CASSFMSGARGETQYF	TGTGCCAGCAGCTTCATGTCAGGGGCGAGAGGAGAGACCCAGTACTTC
TRBV21-1	NA	NA	TRBJ1-1	CASSRSGGVNTEAFF	TGTGCCAGCAGCCGTTCCGGGGGGGTGAACACTGAAGCTTTCTTT
TRBV28	NA	NA	TRBJ2-5	CASTLVGETQYF	TGTGCCAGCACCTTAGTAGGGGAGACCCAGTACTTC
TRBV16	NA	NA	TRBJ2-5	CASSQAPGKTQYF	TGTGCCAGCAGCCAAGCCCCGGGAAAGACCCAGTACTTC
TRBV28	NA	NA	TRBJ1-2	CASRSPNYGYTF	TGTGCCAGCAGGTCCCCAAACTATGGCTACACCTTC
TRBV12-3/TRBV12-4	NA	few	TRBJ1-1	CASSLGWDSEAFF	TGTGCCAGCAGTTTAGGTTGGGATTCCGAAGCTTTCTTT
TRBV19	TRBD1	once	TRBJ1-2	CASSSGTGTTGYGYTF	TGTGCCAGTAGTTCCGGGACAGGGACGACGGGCTATGGCTACACCTTC
TRBV7-2	NA	NA	TRBJ2-7	CASSGGGYEQYF	TGTGCCAGCAGCGGGGGCGGGTACGAGCAGTACTTC
TRBV11-1	NA	NA	TRBJ2-3	CASSFSAYHADTQYF	TGTGCCAGCAGCTTCTCAGCCTATCATGCAGATACGCAGTATTTT
TRBV5-1	TRBD1	NA	TRBJ2-1	CASSLFGTVTNEQFF	TGCGCCAGCAGCTTGTTCGGGACAGTCACCAATGAGCAGTTCTTC
TRBV5-5	TRBD1	NA	TRBJ2-7	CASSLRTGLYEQYF	TGTGCCAGCAGCCTCAGGACAGGGCTCTACGAGCAGTACTTC
TRBV7-7	NA	NA	TRBJ1-5	CASSLGINQPQHF	TGTGCTAGCAGCTTAGGGATCAATCAGCCCCAGCATTTT
TRBV19	TRBD1	NA	TRBJ2-7	CASRTDRAAYEQYF	TGTGCCAGTAGAACCGACAGGGCGGCCTACGAGCAGTACTTC
TRBV5-3	TRBD2	NA	TRBJ2-1	CARSYRTSGWGDEQFF	TGTGCCAGAAGCTATCGCACTAGCGGGTGGGGCGATGAGCAGTTCTTC
TRBV19	TRBD2	NA	TRBJ2-2	CASSTRILSGRSRTSNTGELFF	TGTGCCAGTAGTACACGAATCCTGAGCGGGAGGTCCCGTACGTCGAACACCGGGGAGCTGTTTTTT
TRBV5-4	TRBD2	once	TRBJ2-5	CASSGGTSGSGETQYF	TGTGCCAGCAGCGGCGGGACTAGCGGGAGTGGGGAGACCCAGTACTTC
TRBV30	NA	NA	TRBJ1-2	CAWSVTGRGYTF	TGTGCCTGGAGTGTTACAGGTCGTGGCTACACCTTC
TRBV10-3	TRBD1	NA	TRBJ1-2	CAIRSDRVGYGYTF	TGTGCCATCAGGAGCGACAGGGTGGGCTATGGCTACACCTTC
TRBV19	NA	NA	TRBJ2-2	CASNTGFSNTGELFF	TGTGCCAGTAATACGGGTTTTAGCAACACCGGGGAGCTGTTTTTT
TRBV7-2	NA	NA	TRBJ2-1	CASSLAGSGSYNEQFF	TGTGCCAGCAGCTTAGCAGGAAGCGGCTCCTACAATGAGCAGTTCTTC
TRBV5-1	NA	NA	TRBJ1-3	CASSLDTGSGNTIYF	TGCGCCAGCAGCTTGGATACGGGCTCTGGAAACACCATATATTTT
TRBV27	NA	NA	TRBJ1-2	CASSSPSRGVYGYTF	TGTGCCAGCAGTTCCCCCTCGCGGGGCGTCTATGGCTACACCTTC
TRBV7-2	NA	NA	TRBJ2-1	CASSLGQGNEQFF	TGTGCCAGCAGCTTAGGGCAGGGAAATGAGCAGTTCTTC
TRBV4-3	NA	NA	TRBJ2-5	CASSQDTGKETQYF	TGCGCCAGCAGCCAAGATACAGGAAAAGAGACCCAGTACTTC
TRBV10-3	TRBD1	NA	TRBJ2-1	CAINPGTVASEQFF	TGTGCCATCAATCCCGGGACAGTCGCAAGTGAGCAGTTCTTC
TRBV6-5	TRBD1	NA	TRBJ2-7	CASSRTGMNEQYF	TGTGCCAGCAGTCGGACAGGGATGAACGAGCAGTACTTC
TRBV19	NA	NA	TRBJ1-3	CASERGSGNTIYF	TGTGCCAGTGAGAGGGGCTCTGGAAACACCATATATTTT
TRBV18	NA	NA	TRBJ2-7	CASSPGIAVWEQYF	TGTGCCAGCTCACCTGGTATAGCAGTCTGGGAGCAGTACTTC
TRBV4-1	NA	NA	TRBJ2-2	CASSHNKGDTGELFF	TGCGCCAGCAGCCATAATAAGGGCGACACCGGGGAGCTGTTTTTT
TRBV28	NA	NA	TRBJ1-1	CASSLPSGAGEAFF	TGTGCCAGCAGTCTGCCCTCGGGGGCCGGTGAAGCTTTCTTT
TRBV30	TRBD2	once	TRBJ2-7	CAYSGGAYEQYF	TGTGCCTACAGCGGGGGGGCCTACGAGCAGTACTTC
TRBV7-2	NA	NA	TRBJ1-2	CASSLEGAPFYGYTF	TGTGCCAGCAGCTTAGAAGGGGCGCCGTTCTATGGCTACACCTTC
TRBV7-2	NA	NA	TRBJ2-7	CASSSTGTFLIEQYF	TGTGCCAGCAGCTCGACCGGGACATTCTTGATCGAGCAGTACTTC